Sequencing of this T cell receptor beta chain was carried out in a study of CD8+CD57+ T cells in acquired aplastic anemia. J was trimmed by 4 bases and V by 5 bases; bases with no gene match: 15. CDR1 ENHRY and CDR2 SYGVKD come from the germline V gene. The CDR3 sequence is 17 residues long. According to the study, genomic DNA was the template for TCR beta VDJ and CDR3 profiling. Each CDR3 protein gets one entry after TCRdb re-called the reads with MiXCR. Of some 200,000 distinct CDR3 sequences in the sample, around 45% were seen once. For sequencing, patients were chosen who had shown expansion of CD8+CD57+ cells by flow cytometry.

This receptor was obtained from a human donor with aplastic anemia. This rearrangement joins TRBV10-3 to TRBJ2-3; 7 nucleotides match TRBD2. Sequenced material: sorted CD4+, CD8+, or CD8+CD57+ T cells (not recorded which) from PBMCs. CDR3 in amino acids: CAISLADGGGVSDTQYF. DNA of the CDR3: TGTGCCATCAGTCTAGCAGATGGGGGGGGGGTCTCAGATACGCAGTATTTT.